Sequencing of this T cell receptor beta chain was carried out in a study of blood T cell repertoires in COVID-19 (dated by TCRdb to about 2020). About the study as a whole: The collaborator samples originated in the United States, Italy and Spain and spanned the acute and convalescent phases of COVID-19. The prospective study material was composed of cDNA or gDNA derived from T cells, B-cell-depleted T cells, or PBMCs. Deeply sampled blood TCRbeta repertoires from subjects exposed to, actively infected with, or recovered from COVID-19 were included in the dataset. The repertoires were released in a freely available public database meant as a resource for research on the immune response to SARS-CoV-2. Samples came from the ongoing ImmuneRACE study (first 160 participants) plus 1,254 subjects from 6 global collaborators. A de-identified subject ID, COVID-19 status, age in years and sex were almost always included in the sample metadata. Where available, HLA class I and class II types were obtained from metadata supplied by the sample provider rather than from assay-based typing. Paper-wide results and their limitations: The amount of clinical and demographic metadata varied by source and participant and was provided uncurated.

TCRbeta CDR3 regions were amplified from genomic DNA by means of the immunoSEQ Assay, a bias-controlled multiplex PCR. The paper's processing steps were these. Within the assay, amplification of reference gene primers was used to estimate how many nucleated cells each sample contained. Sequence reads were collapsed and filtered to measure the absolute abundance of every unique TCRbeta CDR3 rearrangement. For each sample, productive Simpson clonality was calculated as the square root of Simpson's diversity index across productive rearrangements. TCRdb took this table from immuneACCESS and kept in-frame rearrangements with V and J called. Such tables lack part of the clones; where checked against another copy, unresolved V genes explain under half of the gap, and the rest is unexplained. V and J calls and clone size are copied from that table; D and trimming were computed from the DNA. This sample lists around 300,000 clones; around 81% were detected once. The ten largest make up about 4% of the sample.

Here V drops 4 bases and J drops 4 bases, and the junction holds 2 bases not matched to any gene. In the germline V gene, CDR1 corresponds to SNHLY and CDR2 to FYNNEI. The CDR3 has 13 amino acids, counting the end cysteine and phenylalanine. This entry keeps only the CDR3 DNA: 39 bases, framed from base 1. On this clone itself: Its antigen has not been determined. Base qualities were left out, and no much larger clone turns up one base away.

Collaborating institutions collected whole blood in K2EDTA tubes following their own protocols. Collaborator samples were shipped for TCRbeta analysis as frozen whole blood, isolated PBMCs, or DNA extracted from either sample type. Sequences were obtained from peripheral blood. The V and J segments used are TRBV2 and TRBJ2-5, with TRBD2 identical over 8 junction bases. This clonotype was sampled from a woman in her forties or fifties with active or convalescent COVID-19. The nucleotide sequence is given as TGTGCCAGCAGTGCCAGCGGGAGAGAGACCCAGTACTTC. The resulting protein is CASSASGRETQYF.